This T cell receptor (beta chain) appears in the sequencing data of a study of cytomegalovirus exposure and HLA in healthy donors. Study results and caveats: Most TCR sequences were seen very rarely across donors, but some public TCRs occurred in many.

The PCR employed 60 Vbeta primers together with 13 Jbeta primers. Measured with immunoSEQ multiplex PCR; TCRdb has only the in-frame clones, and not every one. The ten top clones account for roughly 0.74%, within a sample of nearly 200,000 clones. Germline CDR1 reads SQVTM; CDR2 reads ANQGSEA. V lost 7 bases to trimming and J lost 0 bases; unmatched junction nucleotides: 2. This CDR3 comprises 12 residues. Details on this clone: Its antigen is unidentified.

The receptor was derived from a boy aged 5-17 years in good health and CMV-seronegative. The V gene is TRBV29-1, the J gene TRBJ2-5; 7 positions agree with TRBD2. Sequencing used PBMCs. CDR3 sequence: CSAGGYQETQYF. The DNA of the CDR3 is TGCAGCGCGGGGGGATACCAAGAGACCCAGTACTTC.